Presented here are 27 T cell receptor beta chains from one specimen sequenced in a study of a mutant IDH1 vaccine in newly diagnosed glioma (dated by TCRdb to the early 2020s). Library preparation was by the immunoSEQ multiplex PCR assay. The clones in this table, taken by TCRdb from immuneACCESS, are in-frame only. Not every clone is retained; where verified, under half of the shortfall comes from an unresolved V gene, and the cause of the rest is unknown. Across this sample there are approximately 70,000 clones, with about four fifths seen only once. The ten largest clones represent around 8.2% of the sample. In the paper's terms, the time point label means: baseline, week 1 (first vaccination visit). Sample treatment or condition, as interpreted from the label and publication: pre-vaccination baseline after standard-of-care therapy. This sample comprised PBMCs, obtained from a glioma patient treated with radiotherapy, temozolomide or both. These receptor sequences come from a man aged 50 or older with glioma.

The V and J genes are TRBV27 and TRBJ1-4; D is uncertain. This CDR3 is built from 16 residues. The germline V gene encodes CDR1 MNHEY and CDR2 SMNVEV (reference sequence). Deletions cut 0 bases from V and 0 bases from J, with 8 bases between. DNA of the CDR3: TGTGCCAGCAGTTTATCGATGGTTGCAACTAATGAAAAACTGTTTTTT. This gives the protein CASSLSMVATNEKLFF.

J is TRBJ1-1 and V is TRBV5-6; perhaps TRBD1 as D (5 bases). V shed 4 bases and J shed 0 bases, with 16 bases lying between them. CDR3 length equals 16 residues. Germline values: CDR1 SGHDT, CDR2 YYEEEE. The CDR3 DNA reads as TGTGCCAGCAGCCAAACCCACAGGTGGATGAACACTGAAGCTTTCTTT. Amino acids: CASSQTHRWMNTEAFF.

The chain is built from TRBV6-1 and TRBJ2-1; D unclear. V dropped 9 bases and J dropped 1 base, with 10 bases sitting between them. Germline V gene data show CDR1 as MNHNS and CDR2 as SASEGT. The CDR3 runs 13 residues. In nucleotides, the CDR3 is TGTGCCAGTGACCGATATTCCTACAATGAGCAGTTCTTC. Residues: CASDRYSYNEQFF.

The rearrangement joins TRBV30 to TRBJ2-1, with D unclear. CDR3 length: 12 amino acids. Trimming shortened V by 0 bases and J by 7 bases, and 7 bases separated the two germline ends. Germline V CDR1 and CDR2: GTSNPN, SVGIG (reference sequence). The CDR3 DNA follows: TGTGCCTGGAGTGTAGAAGGGAATGAGCAGTTCTTC. This codes for CAWSVEGNEQFF.

The chain has TRBV5-5 and TRBJ2-2; 7 bases are shared with TRBD1. Trimming took 4 bases from V and 0 from J; bases not matched to a gene: 6. The CDR3 totals 16 residues. Germline V gene sequence: CDR1 SGHKS, CDR2 YYEKEE (reference sequence). The CDR3 sequence is CASSPLGQTNTGELFF. DNA for the CDR3: TGTGCCAGCAGCCCCCTGGGACAGACGAACACCGGGGAGCTGTTTTTT.

The genes are TRBV4-1 and TRBJ1-4; no firm D call. The CDR3 runs 16 residues. CDR1 is MGHRA, CDR2 YSYEKL, per germline. Trimming removed 1 base from V and 3 bases from J, with 12 bases in between. The CDR3 region has the DNA TGCGCCAGCAGCCAAGGATCGCGAACATCTAATGAAAAACTGTTTTTT. It specifies CASSQGSRTSNEKLFF.

This chain uses TRBV5-6 with TRBJ1-1, with a tentative D call TRBD1 (5 bases). CDR3 length: 13 residues. V was cut by 2 bases and J by 5 bases, with 10 bases left in between. CDR1 and CDR2 from the germline V gene are SGHDT and YYEEEE. For the CDR3, the DNA is TGTGCCAGCAGCTTAGGGGAGAGGACTGAAGCTTTCTTT. Amino acid sequence: CASSLGERTEAFF.

This clone was seen more than once but under ten times. This chain links TRBV14 with TRBJ2-7; the D is unclear. Per germline, CDR1 SGHDN and CDR2 FVKESK. V was pared by 1 base and J by 9 bases, with 10 bases between. The CDR3 is made up of 12 amino acids. CDR3 residues: CASSQVRATQYF. The CDR3 nucleotides read TGTGCCAGCAGCCAAGTTCGGGCGACGCAGTACTTC.

This clone appeared a single time. This chain connects TRBV6-5 to TRBJ2-7, with unresolved D. V was pared by 0 bases and J by 7 bases, with 7 bases between. CDR3 size: 12 residues. Germline CDR1 is MNHEY and CDR2 is SVGAGI. The CDR3 reads CASSYSVGEQYF. In DNA form, the CDR3 reads TGTGCCAGCAGTTACTCGGTCGGGGAGCAGTACTTC.

The CDR3 DNA sequence: TGTGCCAGCGGTCAAGGGATCTCCTATGGCTACACCTTC. Translating it yields CASGQGISYGYTF. This chain connects TRBV6-5 to TRBJ1-2; D is unclear. Trimming stripped 8 bases from V and 4 bases from J, with 14 bases between. CDR1 is MNHEY and CDR2 is SVGAGI in the germline V gene. The CDR3 spans 13 residues.

This chain uses TRBV2 with TRBJ1-6, with D perhaps TRBD1 (6 bases). The CDR3 spans 16 residues. Germline lookup yields CDR1 SNHLY and CDR2 FYNNEI. The germline V and J ends were trimmed by 3 bases and 6 bases, with 15 bases remaining between them. The CDR3 nucleotides read TGTGCCAGCAGTGATACGGCAGGGGTGTCTAATTCACCCCTCCACTTT. It translates to CASSDTAGVSNSPLHF.

The chain employs TRBV20-1 and TRBJ1-1, with D unclear. Trimming pared 0 bases from V and 9 bases from J, leaving 8 bases between. The CDR3 runs to 11 residues. The germline gives CDR1 DFQATT, CDR2 SNEGSKA (reference sequence). This CDR3 reads CSAREVNQAFF. The CDR3, as DNA: TGCAGTGCTAGAGAGGTCAACCAAGCTTTCTTT.

The V and J genes are TRBV6-5 and TRBJ1-2, with TRBD1 matching over 8 bases. CDR3 length equals 13 residues. Looked up from germline, CDR1 is MNHEY and CDR2 is SVGAGI. The trim removed 6 bases at V and 8 bases at J, leaving 8 bases unmatched. In DNA, the CDR3 is TGTGCCAGCAGCCCTAGACAGGGGCAAGGCTACACCTTC. Amino acid sequence: CASSPRQGQGYTF.

This chain links TRBV7-2 with TRBJ2-1, with no clear D. CDR3 length: 11 residues. The V end lost 2 bases, the J end lost 7 bases, and 3 bases lay between the germline ends. Germline V gives CDR1 SGHTA, CDR2 FQGNSA. The CDR3 region has the DNA TGTGCCAGCAGCTTAAGGAATGAGCAGTTCTTC. This encodes CASSLRNEQFF.

The rearrangement uses TRBV6-1 and TRBJ1-5; a weak D match, TRBD1 (6 bases). With 7 bases removed from V and 6 bases from J, the gap between germline ends came to 19 bases. The germline gives CDR1 MNHNS, CDR2 SASEGT. This CDR3 is 15 amino acids long. The CDR3 region has the DNA TGTGCCAGCATGGGGTCGGGGGGCGCGGGTCAGCCCCAGCATTTT. Encoded protein: CASMGSGGAGQPQHF.

The rearrangement joins TRBV19 to TRBJ2-7; 12 bases line up with TRBD2. CDR1 LNHDA and CDR2 SQIVND come from the germline V gene (reference sequence). J was trimmed by 0 bases and V by 5 bases; bases with no gene match: 8. This CDR3 is built from 17 residues. The DNA of the CDR3 is TGTGCCAGTAGTCCGGCTAGCGGGGGGGCAGTCTCCTACGAGCAGTACTTC. Encoded protein: CASSPASGGAVSYEQYF.

The CDR3 protein is CASSPARGTPDTQYF. CDR3 nucleotide sequence: TGTGCCAGCAGCCCCGCCCGGGGGACCCCAGATACGCAGTATTTT. V is TRBV4-2 and J is TRBJ2-3, with a tentative D call TRBD2 (6 bases). Germline V gives CDR1 LGHNA, CDR2 YNFKEQ. V was cut by 4 bases and J by 4 bases, with 15 bases left in between. The CDR3 runs to 15 residues.

The chain carries TRBV18 and TRBJ1-3; the match to TRBD1 covers 10 bases. This CDR3 contains 19 residues. The germline CDR1 and CDR2 sequences are KGHSH and LQKENI. V dropped 0 bases and J dropped 0; count of bases not matched to a gene: 8. In DNA, the CDR3 is TGTGCCAGCTCACCACCGATGGGACAGGGGCTAGTCTCTGGAAACACCATATATTTT. Translation gives CASSPPMGQGLVSGNTIYF.

The chain combines TRBV7-9 with TRBJ1-3; 9 bases are a match to TRBD1. The CDR3 extends over 16 amino acids. The ends lost 4 bases at V and 2 bases at J; junction bases unmatched: 6. Germline lookup yields CDR1 SEHNR and CDR2 FQNEAQ (reference sequence). In nucleotides, the CDR3 is TGTGCCAGCAGCTCCACGGGACAGGGAACTGGAAACACCATATATTTT. It translates to CASSSTGQGTGNTIYF. The full variable domain, with the rest looked up from reference TRBV7-9 and TRBJ1-3, is DTGVSQNPRHKITKRGQNVTFRCDPISEHNRLYWYRQTLGQGPEFLTYFQNEAQLEKSRLLSDRFSAERPKGSFSTLEIQRTEQGDSAMYLCASSSTGQGTGNTIYFGEGSWLTVV.

V usage is TRBV25-1 and J usage is TRBJ2-7; no reliable D call. Trimming stripped 3 bases from V and 0 bases from J, with 9 bases between. Looked up from germline, CDR1 is MGHDK and CDR2 is SYGVNS. The CDR3 length is 14 residues. Here the CDR3 DNA reads TGTGCCAGCAGTGATGGGGTGGGCTCCTACGAGCAGTACTTC. It yields the protein CASSDGVGSYEQYF.

The rearrangement joins TRBV10-3 to TRBJ2-5; a weak D match, TRBD2 (5 bases). Between the trimmed V and J ends, which lost 10 bases and 5 bases, there was a span of 20 bases. CDR3 length: 14 residues. Per germline, CDR1 ENHRY and CDR2 SYGVKD. The CDR3 bases are TGTGCCACTTCGAAGGCGGGCGTCGGGGAGACCCAGTACTTC. The encoded protein is CATSKAGVGETQYF.

This chain joins TRBV6-4 and TRBJ2-7; D is undetermined. Germline V lookup: CDR1 MRHNA, CDR2 SNTAGT. The CDR3 is 9 amino acids. V was cut by 7 bases and J by 7 bases, with 5 bases left in between. The DNA of the CDR3 is TGTGCCAGCACGGTGGAGCAGTACTTC. It specifies CASTVEQYF.

The rearrangement links TRBV2 to TRBJ1-2, with D perhaps matching TRBD1 (5 bases). Trimming shortened V by 6 bases and J by 0 bases, and 14 bases separated the two germline ends. The germline gives CDR1 SNHLY, CDR2 FYNNEI. The CDR3 sequence is 15 residues long. CDR3 nucleotide sequence: TGTGCCAGCAGCGCCAGTCGGGGGGCTAACTATGGCTACACCTTC. Its protein product is CASSASRGANYGYTF. Looking up the rest from reference TRBV2 and TRBJ1-2 gives the full variable domain: EPEVTQTPSHQVTQMGQEVILRCVPISNHLYFYWYRQILGQKVEFLVSFYNNEISEKSEIFDDQFSVERPDGSNFTLKIRSTKLEDSAMYFCASSASRGANYGYTFGSGTRLTVV.

This rearrangement joins TRBV14 to TRBJ2-7, with 9 bases lining up with TRBD2. Germline V gene lookup returns CDR1 SGHDN and CDR2 FVKESK. This CDR3 has 16 amino acids. Trimming removed 3 bases from V and 0 bases from J; junction bases left unmatched: 6. The DNA for the CDR3 is TGTGCCAGCAGCCAGGGTCTAGCGGGGCCCTCCTACGAGCAGTACTTC. It specifies CASSQGLAGPSYEQYF.

The rearrangement uses TRBV4-3 and TRBJ2-5; the D gene is possibly TRBD2 (5 bases). Germline lookup yields CDR1 LGHNA and CDR2 YSLEER. There are 15 residues in the CDR3. V gave up 4 bases and J gave up 1 base, with 13 bases separating them. The CDR3, as DNA: TGCGCCAGCAGCCTTGGGAGAGGGCTCCAAGAGACCCAGTACTTC. Protein: CASSLGRGLQETQYF.

The gene calls are TRBV7-6 and TRBJ1-2; 10 bases are a match to TRBD1. The V and J ends lost 5 bases and 4 bases, in that order; junction bases with no gene match: 4. The CDR3 loop spans 14 amino acids. From germline, CDR1 is SGHVS and CDR2 FNYEAQ. The chain's CDR3 is CASSPGQGGYGYTF. CDR3 in DNA: TGTGCCAGCAGCCCCGGACAGGGGGGCTATGGCTACACCTTC.

The chain recombines TRBV4-3 with TRBJ2-7, with D unclear. V lost 0 bases to trimming and J lost 6 bases, with 15 bases between them. CDR1 is LGHNA, CDR2 YSLEER, per germline. CDR3 size: 15 residues. CDR3 region: CASSQDGEQRREQYF. CDR3 in DNA: TGCGCCAGCAGCCAAGATGGGGAACAGAGGCGCGAGCAGTACTTC.